This T cell receptor (beta chain) was retrieved from a study of Ad26.COV2.S vaccination and SARS-CoV-2 variants (dated by TCRdb to the early 2020s). About the full investigation: Vaccine-arm donors were drawn from COV1001, a multicentre, randomized, double-blind, placebo-controlled phase I-IIa trial of Ad26.COV2.S in healthy adults. Ad26.COV2.S was administered intramuscularly at 5 x 10^10 or 1 x 10^11 viral particles, either as a single shot or as two shots given 56 days apart. TCRbeta repertoire sequencing served as the tool for gauging how specific and how broad the SARS-CoV-2-reactive T cell receptors were following Ad26.COV2.S vaccination. A total of roughly 30 samples were included in the TCR-sequenced set, comprising around 19 Ad26.COV2.S vaccine recipients, 5 placebo recipients and 8 SARS-CoV-2 convalescent individuals. Trial participants were randomized into five groups of five: low-dose or high-dose Ad26.COV2.S given once or twice, or placebo on both occasions. Investigators did not know the trial group allocation while performing experiments and assessing outcomes. Overall study outcomes, separate from this receptor: The study lacked the statistical power to compare responses across vaccine doses or regimens. Substantial breadth of spike-specific CD8+ and CD4+ T cell responses was reported after vaccination. Vaccine and placebo recipients had similar non-spike TCR breadth, a finding consistent with the vaccine containing only spike. Higher spike-specific TCR breadth was observed in Ad26.COV2.S recipients than in placebo recipients (P = 0.0014). It was noted by the authors that total T cell responses may have been underestimated by the TCR breadth and depth analyses.

Comments on this clone: Its recognized antigen is unknown. Qualities for individual bases were not recorded, and no much larger clone is one base off.

According to the study, the label for this sample's treatment or condition signals: 15 to 20 received Ad26.COV2.S at low or high dose, single or two shots; 5 received placebo; per-sample allocation not given. Repertoires of vaccine and placebo recipients were sequenced from samples collected on day 63 after the first injection. In Cohort 1b, around 25 adults aged 18-55 years were enrolled at a single site in Boston, USA, between 29 July and 7 August 2020. Ad26.COV2.S was a replication-incompetent adenovirus type 26 vector that expressed a prefusion-stabilized SARS-CoV-2 spike protein derived from the original Wuhan strain. For this chain, trimming is 8 bases at the V end and 6 bases at the J end, and the number of junction bases without a gene match is 4. Including cysteine and phenylalanine, the CDR3 has 12 amino acids. Only the CDR3 DNA stays, 36 bases, in frame from base 1. From a lookup of the germline V gene, CDR1 and CDR2 are SNHLY and FYNNEI.

The immunoSEQ Assay was the method used to sequence TCRbeta CDR3 regions. After extraction, genomic DNA underwent amplification by bias-controlled multiplex PCR, followed by high-throughput sequencing. On the authors' methods: Collapsing and filtering of sequences were performed to quantify the absolute abundance of each unique TCRbeta CDR3 region. T cell fraction was estimated by normalizing TCRbeta template counts to usable DNA, with usable DNA measured through amplification of reference genes found in all nucleated cells. Repertoire TCRs were annotated as SARS-CoV-2-specific by exact matching of V gene, CDR3 amino acid sequence and J gene to a known reactive TCR set. The reference SARS-CoV-2 TCR set was obtained from MIRA and was filtered for enrichment in COVID-19-positive ImmuneCODE repertoires, whereby public or cross-reactive TCRs were removed. Using the MIRA antigens, annotated TCRs were further analysed by specific ORF or by position within an ORF. Breadth was defined as the number of annotated unique rearrangements divided by the total number of unique productive rearrangements, and depth was defined as the summed frequency of the annotated unique rearrangements. Two-sided Wilcoxon rank-sum tests were used to compare TCR breadth between groups. In its TCRdb copy, this immuneACCESS table keeps in-frame sequences only and misses some clones. Where compared with another copy, unresolved V genes explain less than half of these, and the others have no known cause. V, J and clone size derive from that table, while D and trimming were established from the DNA sequence. Recorded for this sample are about 460,000 clones; roughly 87% of them occurred a single time. More than 1.5% of the sample comes from the top ten.

This receptor was identified in a person aged 18-60 years who received the Ad26.COV2.S COVID-19 vaccine or a placebo. This specimen was peripheral blood, taken in a trial of Ad26.COV2.S vaccine versus placebo. The rearranged chain carries TRBV2 and TRBJ2-7; TRBD2 fits 10 bases in the junction. The CDR3 protein sequence reads: CASVLAGAEQYF. Here is the DNA: TGTGCCAGCGTTCTAGCGGGAGCCGAGCAGTACTTC.